This TCR beta chain was profiled in a study of blood T cell repertoires in COVID-19. Germline values: CDR1 MDHEN, CDR2 SYDVKM. The CDR3 is made up of 19 amino acids. V was trimmed by 1 base and J by 2 bases, leaving 23 bases between them. Participant age was roughly 18 to 90 years, and participants resided in fewer than 25 US areas. The table lists this clone with a few counts. Generated by immunoSEQ multiplex PCR, the TCRdb table keeps only in-frame clones and is missing some. The table records about 280,000 clones, less than 85% of them present only once. The TCR sequence derives from a woman between 50 and 59 years old who had recovered from COVID-19. V usage is TRBV28 and J usage is TRBJ2-5; D perhaps matches TRBD2 (6 bases). Sample: PBMCs or T cells enriched from blood (not recorded which). CDR3: CASSLSLGLGSIWQETQYF. In DNA, the CDR3 is TGTGCCAGCAGTTTATCTCTGGGACTGGGGTCAATTTGGCAAGAGACCCAGTACTTC. Full variable domain (missing parts from reference TRBV28 and TRBJ2-5): DVKVTQSSRYLVKRTGEKVFLECVQDMDHENMFWYRQDPGLGLRLIYFSYDVKMKEKGDIPEGYSVSREKKERFSLILESASTNQTSMYLCASSLSLGLGSIWQETQYFGPGTRLLVL.